These 2 T cell receptor beta chains came from one sample sequenced in a study of blood T cell repertoires in COVID-19. This table comes from immunoSEQ multiplex PCR, and its TCRdb copy is limited to in-frame clones, with some not included. The repertoire has 290,000 or so clones, about 82% of them found once; the top ten carry 5.1%. Sequencing used peripheral blood. These receptors were obtained from a man over 45 with active or convalescent COVID-19.

This chain uses TRBV6-5 with TRBJ1-1; D is ambiguous. Trimming removed 0 bases at V and 2 bases at J, with 7 bases between. Germline-derived CDR1 and CDR2 are MNHEY and SVGAGI. The CDR3 totals 14 residues. The CDR3 DNA reads TGTGCCAGCAGTTACTCTGAGGGAAACACTGAAGCTTTCTTT. Residues: CASSYSEGNTEAFF.

The chain couples TRBV9 to TRBJ2-3, with 7 bases aligning to TRBD2. From germline, CDR1 is SGDLS and CDR2 YYNGEE. Trimming took 4 bases from V and 1 from J; bases not matched to a gene: 6. The CDR3 totals 15 residues. CDR3 DNA: TGTGCCAGCAGCAAGAGCGGGGCCCGCACAGATACGCAGTATTTT. Protein: CASSKSGARTDTQYF.